This T cell receptor beta chain was identified during a study of radiation and T cells in renal cell carcinoma. Whole-study findings and limits: Only small tumor regions of roughly 1 g were sampled.

The assay was immunoSEQ multiplex PCR, and TCRdb's table has in-frame clones only and misses some. The table lists 14,000 to 15,000 clones, about three fifths of them singletons. The treatment was: treatment-naive control, cytoreductive nephrectomy. To note about this clone: What it recognizes is unknown.

The germline V gene encodes CDR1 SSHAT and CDR2 FNYEAQ (reference sequence). The ends were cut back, 5 bases at V and 13 bases at J, with 18 bases in the middle. The CDR3 length is 13 residues. Sequenced here: tumor tissue, sampled from a patient whose treatment was nephrectomy without radiotherapy. The genes are TRBV7-7 and TRBJ2-1, with D maybe TRBD1 (5 bases). This receptor was identified in a man in his 60s with renal cell carcinoma. The CDR3, as DNA: TGTGCCAGCAGCCTTGGGGCCAGGACCGAACAGTTCTTC. Amino acid sequence: CASSLGARTEQFF.